This T cell receptor beta chain was obtained from a study of tumor-infiltrating lymphocytes in primary liver carcinoma. Study-wide points: The study found a significantly higher top-250-clone fraction in tumors than in blood (p = 0.039).

Blood RNA originated from unsorted whole blood, with germline DNA additionally extracted. TCR beta cDNA was made from around 520 ng total RNA with a constant-region primer. TCR beta libraries came from three nested multiplex PCR rounds using slightly modified ARM-PCR. TCRdb used MiXCR to reprocess the multiplex PCR reads, holding one entry per CDR3 protein. The repertoire holds 320,000 or so distinct CDR3 sequences, 60% to 80% seen once, with around 9.5% in the top ten. With regard to this clonotype: What it recognizes is unknown. A read error is possible here, since a much larger clone lies one base away.

Material for sequencing was peripheral blood. The clonotype was recovered from a man aged 35 to 55 with primary liver carcinoma and hepatitis B virus infection.

CDR3 coding DNA: TGTGCCAGCAGCTCATGGACGAGGGATGAGCAGTTCTTC. It translates to CASSSWTRDEQFF. The V gene is TRBV14, the J gene TRBJ2-1; D perhaps matches TRBD2 (5 bases). The CDR3 extends over 13 amino acids. Trimming removed 5 bases at V and 8 bases at J, with 13 bases between. Germline loops: CDR1 SGHDN, CDR2 FVKESK.